This T cell receptor beta chain was sequenced for a study of identical twins. Study-level points and caveats: Models underestimated TCR alpha sharing (out-of-frame) in monozygotic twins.

As concerns this clonotype: The antigen remains unidentified.

TCRdb re-called the 5' RACE reads through MiXCR, storing one row per CDR3 protein. The table has approximately 690,000 distinct CDR3 sequences, 5.5% to 6.5% seen once. Looked up from germline, CDR1 is SGHRS and CDR2 is YFSETQ. With 5 bases removed from V and 3 bases from J, the gap between germline ends came to 11 bases. This CDR3 spans 14 amino acids. This chain uses TRBV5-1 with TRBJ2-2; D not resolved. The clonotype comes from a man younger than 35 in good health. Sequenced input: naive T cells sorted from blood. The CDR3 loop reads CASSFTTDTGELFF. CDR3 coding DNA: TGCGCCAGCAGTTTTACTACTGACACCGGGGAGCTGTTTTTT. Based on the CDR3 plus reference TRBV5-1 and TRBJ2-2, the full variable domain is KAGVTQTPRYLIKTRGQQVTLSCSPISGHRSVSWYQQTPGQGLQFLFEYFSETQRNKGNFPGRFSGRQFSNSRSEMNVSTLELGDSALYLCASSFTTDTGELFFGEGSRLTVL.